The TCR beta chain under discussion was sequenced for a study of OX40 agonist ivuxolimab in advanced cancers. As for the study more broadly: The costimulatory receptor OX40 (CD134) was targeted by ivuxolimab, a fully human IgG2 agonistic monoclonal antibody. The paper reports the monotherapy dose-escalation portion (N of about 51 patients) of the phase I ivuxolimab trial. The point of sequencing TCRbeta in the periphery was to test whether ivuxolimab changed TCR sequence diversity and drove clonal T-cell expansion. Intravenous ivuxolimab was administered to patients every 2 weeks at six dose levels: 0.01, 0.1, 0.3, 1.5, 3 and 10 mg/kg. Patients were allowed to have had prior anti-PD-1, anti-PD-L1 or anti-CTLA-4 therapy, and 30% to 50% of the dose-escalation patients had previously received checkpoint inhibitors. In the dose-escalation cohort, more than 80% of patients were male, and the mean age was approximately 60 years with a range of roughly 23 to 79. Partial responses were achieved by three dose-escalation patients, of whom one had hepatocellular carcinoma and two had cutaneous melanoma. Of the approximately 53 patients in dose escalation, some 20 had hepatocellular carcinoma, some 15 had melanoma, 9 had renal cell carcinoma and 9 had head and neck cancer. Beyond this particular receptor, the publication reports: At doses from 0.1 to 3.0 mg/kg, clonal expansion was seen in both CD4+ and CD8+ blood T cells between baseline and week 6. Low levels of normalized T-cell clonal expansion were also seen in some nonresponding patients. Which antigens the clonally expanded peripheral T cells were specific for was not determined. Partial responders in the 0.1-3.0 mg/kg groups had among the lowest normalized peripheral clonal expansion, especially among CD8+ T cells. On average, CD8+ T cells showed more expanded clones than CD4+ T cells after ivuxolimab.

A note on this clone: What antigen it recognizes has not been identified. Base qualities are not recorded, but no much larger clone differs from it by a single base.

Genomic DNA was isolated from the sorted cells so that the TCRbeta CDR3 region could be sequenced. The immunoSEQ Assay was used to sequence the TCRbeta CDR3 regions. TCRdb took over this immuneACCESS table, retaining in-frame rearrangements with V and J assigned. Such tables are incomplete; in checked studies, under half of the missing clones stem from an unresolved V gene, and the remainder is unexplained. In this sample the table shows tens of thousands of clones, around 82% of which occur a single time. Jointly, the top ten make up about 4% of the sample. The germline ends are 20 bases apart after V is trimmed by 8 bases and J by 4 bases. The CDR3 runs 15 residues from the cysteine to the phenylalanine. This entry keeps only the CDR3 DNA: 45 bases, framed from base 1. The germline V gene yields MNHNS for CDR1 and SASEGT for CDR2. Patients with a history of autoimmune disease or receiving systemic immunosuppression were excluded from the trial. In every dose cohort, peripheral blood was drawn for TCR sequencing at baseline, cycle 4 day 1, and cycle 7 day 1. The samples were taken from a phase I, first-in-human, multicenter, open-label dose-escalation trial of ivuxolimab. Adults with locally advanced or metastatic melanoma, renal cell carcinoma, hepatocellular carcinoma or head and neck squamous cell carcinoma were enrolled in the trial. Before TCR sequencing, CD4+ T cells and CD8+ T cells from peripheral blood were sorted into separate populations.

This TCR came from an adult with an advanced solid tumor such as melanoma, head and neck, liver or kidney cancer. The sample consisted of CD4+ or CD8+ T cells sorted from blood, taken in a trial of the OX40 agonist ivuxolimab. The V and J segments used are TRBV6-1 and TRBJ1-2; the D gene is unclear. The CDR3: CASATGPFPSYGYTF. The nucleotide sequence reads TGTGCCAGCGCAACCGGGCCATTCCCTAGCTATGGCTACACCTTC.